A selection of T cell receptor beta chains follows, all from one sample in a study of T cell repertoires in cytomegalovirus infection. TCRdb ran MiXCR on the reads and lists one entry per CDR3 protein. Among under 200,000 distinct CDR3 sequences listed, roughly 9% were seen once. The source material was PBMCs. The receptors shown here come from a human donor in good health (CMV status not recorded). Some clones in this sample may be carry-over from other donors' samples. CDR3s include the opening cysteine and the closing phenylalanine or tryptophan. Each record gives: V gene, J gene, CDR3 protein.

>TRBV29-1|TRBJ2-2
CSARAASNTGELFF
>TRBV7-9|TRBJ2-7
CASSVDRGDYEQYF
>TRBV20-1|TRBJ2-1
CSAGTTMGNEQFF
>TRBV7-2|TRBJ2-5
CASSLAGSGEETQYF
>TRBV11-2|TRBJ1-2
CASSQEASSTYGYTF
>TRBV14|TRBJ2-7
CASSPPAGGVYEQYF
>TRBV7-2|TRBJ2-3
CASSLYEGVGDTQYF
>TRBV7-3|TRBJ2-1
CASSLSGSRGNEQFF
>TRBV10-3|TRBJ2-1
CAISGTTSGGASEQFF
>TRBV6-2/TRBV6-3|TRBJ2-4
CASSYSGDGSSIQYF
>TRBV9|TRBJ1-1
CASSDIGQGDTEAFF
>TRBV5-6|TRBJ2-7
CASSFNPGRAREQYF
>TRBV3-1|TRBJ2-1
CASSPPPGAYNEQFF
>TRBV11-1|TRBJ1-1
CASSSRRGLNTEAFF
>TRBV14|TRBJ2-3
CASSFNLGVDTQYF
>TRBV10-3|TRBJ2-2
CAITGTSSGELFF
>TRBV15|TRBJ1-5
CATSRGPEGGNQPQHF
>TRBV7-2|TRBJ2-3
CASSATSGGYTDTQYF
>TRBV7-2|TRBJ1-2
CASSLDLVWQGTGYTF
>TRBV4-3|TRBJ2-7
CASSQGTSYEQYF
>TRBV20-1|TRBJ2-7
CSARDGGKAEQYF
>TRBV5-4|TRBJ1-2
CASSRNPGRESGGYTF
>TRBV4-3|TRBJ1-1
CASSQDWGDYTEAFF
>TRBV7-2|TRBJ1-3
CASSLAGGSGNTIYF
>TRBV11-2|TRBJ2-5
CASSRRMGGQETQYF
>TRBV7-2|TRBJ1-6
CASSLDVSFNSPLHF
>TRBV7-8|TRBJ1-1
CASSLVGRMNTEAFF
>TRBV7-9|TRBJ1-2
CASSDIDRKANYGYTF
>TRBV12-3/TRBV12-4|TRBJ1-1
CASSWTAEAFF
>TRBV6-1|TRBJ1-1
CASKIDRGGTEAFF
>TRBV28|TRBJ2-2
CASSGPGLRNTGELFF
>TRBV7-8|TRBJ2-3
CASSLSQTDTQYF
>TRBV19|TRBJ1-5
CASRAGVLGNQPQHF
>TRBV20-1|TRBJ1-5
CSARSGTGQPQHF
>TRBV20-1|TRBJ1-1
CSASKLGKRDTEAFF
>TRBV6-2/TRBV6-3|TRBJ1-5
CASSRGQVNQPQHF
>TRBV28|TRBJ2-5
CASTTGSETQYF
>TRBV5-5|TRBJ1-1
CASLTAFNTEAFF
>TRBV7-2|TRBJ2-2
CASHRGGASGELFF
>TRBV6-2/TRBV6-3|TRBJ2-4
CASSRAAKNIQYF
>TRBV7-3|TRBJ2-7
CASSLFASGYEQYF